This is a list of T cell receptor beta chains from one sample in a study of early T cells in non-severe SARS-CoV-2 infection. Using its own MiXCR run on the 5' RACE reads, TCRdb lists one record per CDR3 protein. There are more than 60,000 distinct CDR3 sequences in the sample; under 9.5% occur only once, and about 6.1% lies in the top ten. Material for sequencing was whole blood. The receptors stem from an adult who was a healthcare worker with PCR-confirmed SARS-CoV-2 infection or an uninfected control (not recorded which). CDR3s include the opening cysteine and the closing phenylalanine or tryptophan. A D gene is named only where the DNA matches it firmly. Rows give clone size only sometimes, using once, few, many, or a class for an expanded clone.

v_gene	abundance	d_gene	j_gene	CDR3aa	CDR3nt
TRBV7-8	few	TRBD2	TRBJ2-3	CASSFRLAGTDTQYF	TGTGCCAGCAGCTTTAGACTAGCGGGCACAGATACGCAGTATTTT
TRBV20-1	few	-	TRBJ2-1	CSAVPGAIEQFF	TGCAGTGCTGTACCAGGGGCGATTGAGCAGTTCTTC
TRBV29-1	many	-	TRBJ2-2	CSVSTYGGTGELFF	TGCAGCGTTTCAACCTATGGGGGCACCGGGGAGCTGTTTTTT
TRBV6-1	many	-	TRBJ2-2	CASSDSFYERENTGELFF	TGTGCCAGCAGTGATAGTTTTTATGAGCGCGAGAACACCGGGGAGCTGTTTTTT
TRBV29-1	many	-	TRBJ2-7	CSVEEVYEQYF	TGCAGCGTTGAAGAAGTTTACGAGCAGTACTTC
TRBV10-2	many	TRBD1	TRBJ2-2	CASSESRDRGSGELFF	TGCGCCAGCAGTGAGTCGAGGGACAGGGGGTCCGGGGAGCTGTTTTTT
TRBV5-1	many	-	TRBJ2-3	CASSPLASTDTQYF	TGCGCCAGCAGCCCCCTCGCGAGCACAGATACGCAGTATTTT
TRBV10-3	many	-	TRBJ1-1	CAISVGGTEAFF	TGTGCCATCAGTGTAGGGGGAACTGAAGCTTTCTTT
TRBV24-1	many	-	TRBJ2-3	CATSDKSEVTDTQYF	TGTGCCACCAGTGATAAGAGCGAGGTCACAGATACGCAGTATTTT
TRBV9	-	TRBD2	TRBJ2-3	CASSLSGRSTDTQYF	TGTGCCAGCAGCCTTAGCGGGAGGAGCACAGATACGCAGTATTTT
TRBV20-1	-	TRBD2	TRBJ2-3	CSAPAGVRTDTQYF	TGCAGTGCTCCAGCGGGAGTTCGCACAGATACGCAGTATTTT
TRBV29-1	many	-	TRBJ2-1	CSVEDYAYNEQFF	TGCAGCGTTGAAGACTACGCCTACAATGAGCAGTTCTTC
TRBV15	-	TRBD1	TRBJ2-7	CATSRVRGTDYEQYF	TGTGCCACCAGCAGAGTGCGTGGGACAGACTACGAGCAGTACTTC
TRBV7-2	-	-	TRBJ1-5	CASSLDQVYQPQHF	TGTGCCAGCAGCTTAGATCAGGTATATCAGCCCCAGCATTTT
TRBV3-1	-	-	TRBJ2-7	CASSWKPAYEQYF	TGTGCCAGCAGCTGGAAACCGGCCTACGAGCAGTACTTC
TRBV4-1	few	-	TRBJ2-6	CASSQDPGVRSGANVLTF	TGCGCCAGCAGCCAAGATCCGGGAGTGCGCTCTGGGGCCAACGTCCTGACTTTC
TRBV6-2/TRBV6-3	few	TRBD2	TRBJ2-1	CASSYSSGLAEYNEQFF	TGTGCCAGCAGTTACTCCTCTGGACTAGCGGAGTACAATGAGCAGTTCTTC
TRBV20-1	-	-	TRBJ2-2	CSAERNTGELFF	TGCAGTGCTGAGCGGAACACCGGGGAGCTGTTTTTT
TRBV18	few	-	TRBJ1-2	CASSPQDNYGYTF	TGTGCCAGCTCACCACAGGATAACTATGGCTACACCTTC
TRBV24-1	many	TRBD1	TRBJ2-5	CATSEPGQGRYQETQYF	TGTGCCACCAGTGAACCTGGACAGGGGAGATACCAAGAGACCCAGTACTTC
TRBV10-3	-	-	TRBJ2-4	CAISDSGVDIQYF	TGTGCCATCAGTGATAGTGGGGTGGACATTCAGTACTTC
TRBV24-1	few	-	TRBJ2-7	CATSDSHSYEQYF	TGTGCCACCAGTGATAGTCATAGCTACGAGCAGTACTTC
TRBV7-6	many	-	TRBJ1-6	CASSLSPGASNSPLHF	TGTGCCAGCAGCTTAAGCCCCGGGGCTTCTAATTCACCCCTCCACTTT
TRBV3-1	-	-	TRBJ2-5	CASSQNRETQYF	TGTGCCAGCAGCCAAAACAGAGAGACCCAGTACTTC
TRBV18	-	-	TRBJ1-1	CASSLTQGSTEAFF	TGTGCCAGCTCACTAACCCAGGGGTCCACTGAAGCTTTCTTT
TRBV5-4	once	-	TRBJ2-3	CASSLGPGAIGRDTQYF	TGTGCCAGCAGCTTGGGCCCAGGAGCAATCGGCAGAGATACGCAGTATTTT
TRBV15	-	-	TRBJ1-5	CATSSYTGPQHF	TGTGCCACCAGCAGTTACACTGGACCCCAGCATTTT
TRBV7-3	-	-	TRBJ2-1	CASSPPGAGNSYNEQFF	TGTGCCAGCAGCCCCCCGGGAGCGGGTAACTCCTACAATGAGCAGTTCTTC
TRBV2	-	-	TRBJ2-3	CASSPAPGPTDTQYF	TGTGCCAGCAGCCCAGCCCCGGGACCCACAGATACGCAGTATTTT
TRBV29-1	many	TRBD2	TRBJ2-3	CSARTSGGDTQYF	TGCAGCGCTCGAACTAGCGGGGGGGATACGCAGTATTTT
TRBV3-1	many	TRBD2	TRBJ2-5	CASSRSTAAGDQETQYF	TGTGCCAGCAGCCGAAGTACGGCAGCGGGGGACCAAGAGACCCAGTACTTC
TRBV3-1	-	TRBD2	TRBJ2-5	CASSQSYRGSGRPETQYF	TGTGCCAGCAGCCAGTCATACAGGGGCAGCGGGAGGCCGGAGACCCAGTACTTC
TRBV6-6	many	-	TRBJ2-5	CASSYRAQETQYF	TGTGCCAGCAGTTACAGGGCCCAGGAGACCCAGTACTTC
TRBV6-6	many	-	TRBJ2-7	CASSYSSDSSYEQYF	TGTGCCAGCAGTTACTCGAGCGACAGCTCCTACGAGCAGTACTTC
TRBV24-1	-	-	TRBJ2-5	CATIGVRDNQETQYF	TGTGCCACCATCGGGGTCCGGGACAATCAAGAGACCCAGTACTTC
TRBV5-5	many	-	TRBJ1-5	CASSFEGNQPQHF	TGTGCCAGCAGCTTCGAGGGCAATCAGCCCCAGCATTTT
TRBV7-2	many	TRBD2	TRBJ2-7	CASSLVRASGIFYEQYF	TGTGCCAGCAGCTTAGTCCGGGCTAGCGGGATTTTCTACGAGCAGTACTTC
TRBV20-1	many	-	TRBJ2-7	CSASYRAYEQYF	TGCAGTGCTTCCTACCGGGCCTACGAGCAGTACTTC
TRBV27	few	-	TRBJ1-5	CASRGLGGNQPQHF	TGTGCCAGCAGGGGCCTAGGTGGCAATCAGCCCCAGCATTTT
TRBV7-9	-	-	TRBJ1-2	CASSLDPPGDGYTF	TGTGCCAGCAGCTTAGATCCCCCCGGCGATGGCTACACCTTC